The source of this T cell receptor beta chain is a study of T cell responses to AZD1222 COVID-19 vaccine. The V gene lost 0 bases and the J gene lost 4 bases, with 7 bases spanning the gap. The CDR3 is 14 residues long. Germline CDR1 reads SNHLY; CDR2 reads FYNNEI. Study-level results: At baseline, seropositivity was found in only six or seven AZD1222 recipients. Reports say nearly half of spike-specific TCRs go after unmutated variant regions. Scientists sampled the repertoires only once the peak T cell response had passed.

Second doses were pooled across both intervals (about 4 or about 12 weeks). The table came from immunoSEQ multiplex PCR; TCRdb's copy has only in-frame clones and leaves some out. Of nearly 110,000 clones in the sample, around 92% were seen once. With respect to this clone: The target antigen is unknown.

The sequence came from an adult who received the AZD1222 COVID-19 vaccine. The chain is built from TRBV2 and TRBJ1-3, with a weak D call TRBD1 (5 bases). Sequencing was performed on peripheral blood, taken 28 days after the second AZD1222 dose. This chain's CDR3 is CASSEARDGNTIYF. Here the CDR3 DNA reads TGTGCCAGCAGTGAAGCCCGGGACGGAAACACCATATATTTT.